Each of the 30 T cell receptor beta chains below was sequenced from the same sample in a study of blood T cell repertoires in COVID-19. Some clones are missing from TCRdb's copy, which holds only in-frame ones; the method was immunoSEQ multiplex PCR. This table holds about 55,000 clones, 80% to 90% found once. The material sequenced was peripheral blood. The receptors were sampled from a man in his forties with COVID-19, enrolled during active disease.

The rearrangement links TRBV30 to TRBJ1-3; D is possibly TRBD1 (5 bases). The CDR3 has 15 amino acids. Germline CDR1 and CDR2: GTSNPN and SVGIG (reference sequence). V lost 1 base to trimming and J lost 0 bases, with 10 bases between them. The CDR3 is CAWSGRGLSGNTIYF. The CDR3 DNA reads TGTGCCTGGAGTGGACGGGGACTCTCTGGAAACACCATATATTTT.

This clone has only one observation. The rearrangement links TRBV5-1 to TRBJ2-4, with a possible D match to TRBD1 (6 bases). V was shortened by 4 bases and J by 1 base, with 18 bases between the two germline ends. Germline assignment: CDR1 SGHRS and CDR2 YFSETQ. CDR3 length equals 17 residues. CDR3 residues: CASSLSSGAGAKNIQYF. As DNA, the CDR3 is TGCGCCAGCAGCCTCAGTTCAGGGGCTGGGGCCAAAAACATTCAGTACTTC.

The chain uses TRBV19 and TRBJ2-2; 8 positions agree with TRBD2. The germline gives CDR1 LNHDA, CDR2 SQIVND (reference sequence). The CDR3 totals 16 residues. V was clipped by 9 bases and J by 5 bases; unmatched bases: 14. CDR3 loop: CASHKLAGGGTGELFF. The CDR3 nucleotides are TGTGCCAGCCATAAACTGGCGGGGGGCGGGACCGGGGAGCTGTTTTTT. Full variable domain (missing parts from reference TRBV19 and TRBJ2-2): DGGITQSPKYLFRKEGQNVTLSCEQNLNHDAMYWYRQDPGQGLRLIYYSQIVNDFQKGDIAEGYSVSREKKESFPLTVTSAQKNPTAFYLCASHKLAGGGTGELFFGEGSRLTVL.

The chain has TRBV19 and TRBJ1-1; weak D call: TRBD1 (5 bases). This CDR3 comprises 14 residues. The germline V gene encodes CDR1 LNHDA and CDR2 SQIVND (reference sequence). The ends were cut back, 3 bases at V and 2 bases at J, with 10 bases in the middle. DNA of the CDR3: TGTGCCAGTAGTATTACAGGCCTAAACACTGAAGCTTTCTTT. It codes for CASSITGLNTEAFF.

This clone was seen more than once but under ten times. The genes are TRBV7-9 and TRBJ1-2; 9 bases map to TRBD1. The CDR3 sequence is 17 residues long. CDR1 and CDR2 (germline): SEHNR, FQNEAQ (reference sequence). The ends lost 5 bases at V and 0 bases at J; junction bases unmatched: 10. CDR3 sequence (DNA): TGTGCCAGCAGCGAACAGGGGGCGAAAGTTACTAACTATGGCTACACCTTC. Its protein product is CASSEQGAKVTNYGYTF.

The chain is built from TRBV5-1 and TRBJ2-3; 7 bases map to TRBD2. J lost 2 bases, V lost 4 bases, and 4 bases had no gene match. Germline V gene lookup returns CDR1 SGHRS and CDR2 YFSETQ. The CDR3 covers 14 residues. The chain's CDR3 is CASSPGLITDTQYF. The CDR3 DNA reads as TGCGCCAGCAGCCCGGGACTAATCACAGATACGCAGTATTTT.

This clone was detected once. The V gene is TRBV10-2, the J gene TRBJ2-7; D unclear. The CDR3 loop spans 11 amino acids. Per germline, CDR1 WSHSY and CDR2 SAAADI. V lost 4 bases and J lost 2, with 3 bases in between. CDR3 sequence reads: CASSAAYEQYF. The CDR3 nucleotides are TGCGCCAGCAGTGCCGCCTACGAGCAGTACTTC.

This clone was counted once. V gene TRBV19 combines with J gene TRBJ1-2; D unresolved. The CDR3 has 16 amino acids. Germline V lookup: CDR1 LNHDA, CDR2 SQIVND (reference sequence). The V gene lost 3 bases and the J gene lost 3 bases, with 17 bases spanning the gap. CDR3 protein: CASSMEAGNRYYGYTF. As DNA, the CDR3 is TGTGCCAGTAGTATGGAGGCCGGGAACCGATACTATGGCTACACCTTC.

The chain links TRBV9 to TRBJ2-1, with 8 bases identical to TRBD1. Germline V gene lookup returns CDR1 SGDLS and CDR2 YYNGEE. CDR3 length equals 15 residues. The V gene end was trimmed by 3 bases and the J gene end by 2 bases; junction bases not matched to a gene: 4. CDR3 region: CASSAETGAYNEQFF. CDR3 nucleotides: TGTGCCAGCAGCGCAGAGACAGGGGCCTACAATGAGCAGTTCTTC.

The V and J genes are TRBV30 and TRBJ1-1; no clear D. The length of the CDR3 is 12 residues. Trimming left V 0 bases short and J 4 bases short, with 6 bases between. In germline, CDR1 is GTSNPN, CDR2 SVGIG (reference sequence). The CDR3 DNA is TGTGCCTGGAGTGTGGAGGTCACTGAAGCTTTCTTT. As protein: CAWSVEVTEAFF.

V is TRBV5-1 and J is TRBJ1-1; the D is unclear. The germline V gene has CDR1 SGHRS and CDR2 YFSETQ. The V end was cut by 3 bases, the J end by 3 bases, with 9 bases between. CDR3 length equals 13 residues. CDR3 residues: CASSSNLDTEAFF. In DNA form, the CDR3 reads TGCGCCAGCAGCTCTAACTTGGACACTGAAGCTTTCTTT.

The chain is built from TRBV3-1 (or the pseudogene TRBV3-2) and TRBJ1-2; possibly TRBD1 for D (6 bases). This CDR3 comprises 16 residues. Trimming left V 3 bases short and J 4 bases short, with 18 bases between. Germline CDR1 LGHDT, CDR2 YNNKEL (reference sequence). Here the CDR3 DNA reads TGTGCCAGCAGCCAGGGCCGGTTGGGGGCCCTCTATGGCTACACCTTC. Residues: CASSQGRLGALYGYTF.

The chain has TRBV9 and TRBJ1-1; tentatively, D is TRBD1 (6 bases). The CDR3 consists of 14 residues. Germline V CDR1 and CDR2: SGDLS, YYNGEE. With 4 bases removed from V and 5 bases from J, the gap between germline ends came to 15 bases. DNA for the CDR3: TGTGCCAGCAGCCCCGGACAGATTGGGACTGAAGCTTTCTTT. This translates into CASSPGQIGTEAFF.

The chain joins TRBV27 to TRBJ2-2; 7 positions agree with TRBD2. V gave up 2 bases and J gave up 6 bases; unmatched junction bases: 12. CDR1 and CDR2 from the germline V gene are MNHEY and SMNVEV (reference sequence). This CDR3 has 17 amino acids. CDR3 sequence (DNA): TGTGCCAGCAGTTTACGCCCCGCGACTAGCCCCGCCGGGGAGCTGTTTTTT. It encodes CASSLRPATSPAGELFF.

The chain combines TRBV7-8 with TRBJ1-4; the match to TRBD1 covers 11 bases. Looked up from germline, CDR1 is SGHVS and CDR2 is FQNEAQ. J lost 8 bases, V lost 1 base, and 6 bases had no gene match. This CDR3 is 16 amino acids long. CDR3 amino acids: CASSLETGTGGEKLFF. The CDR3 nucleotides are TGTGCCAGCAGCTTAGAGACCGGGACAGGGGGGGAAAAACTGTTTTTT.

This clone occurred a few times. The rearrangement links TRBV6-2 or TRBV6-3 to TRBJ1-5, with D hard to call. Germline V lookup: CDR1 MNHEY, CDR2 SVGEGT. The CDR3 totals 12 residues. Trimming pared 4 bases from V and 10 bases from J, leaving 11 bases between. In nucleotides, the CDR3 is TGTGCCAGCAGTTCGTCGGTGTTCCCCCAGCATTTT. Translation gives CASSSSVFPQHF.

The J gene is TRBJ2-7, the V gene TRBV29-1, with TRBD2 identical over 8 bases. The germline CDR1 and CDR2 sequences are SQVTM and ANQGSEA. With V trimmed by 6 bases and J by 0 bases, 13 bases remained unmatched. The CDR3 spans 16 residues. The CDR3 region has the DNA TGCAGCGTCGAAAACCGCGGGGGGTTAAGCTCCTACGAGCAGTACTTC. Encoded protein: CSVENRGGLSSYEQYF.

The chain couples TRBV6-1 to TRBJ2-6, with D tentatively TRBD1 (5 bases). V dropped 1 base and J dropped 13 bases, with 11 bases sitting between them. The CDR3 is 13 amino acids. The germline CDR1 and CDR2 sequences are MNHNS and SASEGT. CDR3 bases: TGTGCCAGCAGTGAAGGAAGGGGTTTTGTCCTGACTTTC. The encoded protein is CASSEGRGFVLTF.

The rearrangement uses TRBV12-3 or TRBV12-4 and TRBJ1-2; D not resolved. V was pared by 4 bases and J by 5 bases, with 8 bases between. The CDR3 spans 12 residues. CDR3 protein: CASSWAEYGYTF. The CDR3 nucleotides read TGTGCCAGCAGTTGGGCAGAGTATGGCTACACCTTC.

DNA of the CDR3: TGTGCCAGCAGCCCCGACAGGGGGAATGGCTACACCTTC. It specifies CASSPDRGNGYTF. V usage is TRBV5-6 and J usage is TRBJ1-2; 9 positions agree with TRBD1. Trimming cost V 4 bases and J 6 bases; bases outside gene matches: 4. This CDR3 is built from 13 residues. Germline loops: CDR1 SGHDT, CDR2 YYEEEE.

This clone was observed a few times. The chain recombines TRBV27 with TRBJ2-3; 7 bases match TRBD1. This CDR3 is 13 amino acids long. The V gene's germline CDR1 is MNHEY and CDR2 SMNVEV (reference sequence). Unmatched junction bases numbered 6, after V lost 8 bases and J lost 4 bases. This CDR3 is CASSDTGADTQYF. The CDR3 DNA reads TGTGCCAGCTCTGATACAGGGGCAGATACGCAGTATTTT.

This clone has only one observation. This chain connects TRBV5-6 to TRBJ1-2; TRBD1 agrees at 8 bases. Per germline, CDR1 SGHDT and CDR2 YYEEEE. V dropped 4 bases and J dropped 4; count of bases not matched to a gene: 6. This CDR3 has 14 amino acids. CDR3 residues: CASSTTGESYGYTF. The CDR3 DNA sequence: TGTGCCAGCAGCACGACAGGGGAGAGCTATGGCTACACCTTC.

CDR3 coding DNA: TGTGCCAGCAGCTCACAGGGCGGTACGCAGTATTTT. Translated, it gives CASSSQGGTQYF. V usage is TRBV14 and J usage is TRBJ2-3; D is perhaps TRBD1 (6 bases). Germline values: CDR1 SGHDN, CDR2 FVKESK. V was pared by 5 bases and J by 8 bases, with 11 bases between. The CDR3 is 12 amino acids.

The V call is TRBV2, the J call TRBJ2-3; 13 bases are a match to TRBD2. The CDR3 totals 16 residues. CDR1 and CDR2 from the germline V gene are SNHLY and FYNNEI. The trim removed 8 bases at V and 3 bases at J, leaving 8 bases unmatched. The CDR3, as DNA: TGTGCCAGCCGCCGCTCGACTAGCGGGGGGACAGATACGCAGTATTTT. It codes for CASRRSTSGGTDTQYF.

The chain couples TRBV3-1 (or the pseudogene TRBV3-2) to TRBJ2-2; D gene uncertain. The CDR3 consists of 13 residues. CDR1 is LGHDT, CDR2 YNNKEL, per germline (reference sequence). V was trimmed by 4 bases and J by 6 bases, leaving 9 bases between them. The CDR3 region has the DNA TGTGCCAGCAGCCCGAGTCGGGCCGGGGAGCTGTTTTTT. This encodes CASSPSRAGELFF.

The chain uses TRBV7-9 and TRBJ1-1; TRBD1 is a possible D gene (5 bases). Germline assignment: CDR1 SEHNR and CDR2 FQNEAQ (reference sequence). V lost 5 bases and J 1 base, leaving 17 bases between the germline ends. The CDR3 has 16 amino acids. CDR3 protein: CASSPSGGGRNTEAFF. The CDR3 DNA sequence: TGTGCCAGCAGCCCCAGCGGGGGTGGCAGGAACACTGAAGCTTTCTTT.

The genes are TRBV24-1 and TRBJ2-3; no reliable D call. The CDR3 sequence is 14 residues long. CDR1 and CDR2 from the germline V gene are KGHDR and SFDVKD. Trimming pared 3 bases from V and 1 base from J, leaving 7 bases between. The CDR3 DNA sequence: TGTGCCACCAGTGATCCCCGGGGCACAGATACGCAGTATTTT. This gives the protein CATSDPRGTDTQYF.

This rearrangement joins TRBV7-9 to TRBJ1-5, with 9 nucleotides matching TRBD1. J gave up 6 bases and V 5 bases, and 8 bases lay outside the gene matches. This CDR3 has 15 amino acids. Germline-derived CDR1 and CDR2 are SEHNR and FQNEAQ (reference sequence). The CDR3 here is CASSITGGVGQPQHF. CDR3 nucleotides: TGTGCCAGCAGCATAACAGGGGGCGTAGGTCAGCCCCAGCATTTT.

V and J are TRBV9 and TRBJ1-1; the match to TRBD1 covers 11 bases. The CDR3 covers 15 residues. Germline lookup yields CDR1 SGDLS and CDR2 YYNGEE. The ends lost 0 bases at V and 4 bases at J; junction bases unmatched: 2. For the CDR3, the DNA is TGTGCCAGCAGCGTAGGGACAGGGGGCGGCACTGAAGCTTTCTTT. Its protein product is CASSVGTGGGTEAFF.

This chain joins TRBV10-3 and TRBJ2-3; 8 bases are shared with TRBD1. Germline loops: CDR1 ENHRY, CDR2 SYGVKD. With 10 bases clipped from V and 4 bases from J, the junction kept 7 bases outside the gene matches. The CDR3 is made up of 13 amino acids. The chain's CDR3 is CATIQQGADTQYF. In DNA, the CDR3 is TGTGCCACTATCCAACAGGGGGCAGATACGCAGTATTTT.